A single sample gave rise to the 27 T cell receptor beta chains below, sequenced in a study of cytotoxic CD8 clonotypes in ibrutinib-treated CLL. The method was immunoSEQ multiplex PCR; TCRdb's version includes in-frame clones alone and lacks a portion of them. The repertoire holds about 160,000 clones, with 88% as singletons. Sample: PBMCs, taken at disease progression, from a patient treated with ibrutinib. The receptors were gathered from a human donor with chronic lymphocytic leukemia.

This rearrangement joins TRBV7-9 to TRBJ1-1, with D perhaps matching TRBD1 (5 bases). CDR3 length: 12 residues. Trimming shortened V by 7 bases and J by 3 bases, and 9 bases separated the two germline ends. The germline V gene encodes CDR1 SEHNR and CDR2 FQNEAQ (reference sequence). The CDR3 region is CASIGGDTEAFF. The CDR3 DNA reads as TGTGCCAGCATAGGAGGGGACACTGAAGCTTTCTTT.

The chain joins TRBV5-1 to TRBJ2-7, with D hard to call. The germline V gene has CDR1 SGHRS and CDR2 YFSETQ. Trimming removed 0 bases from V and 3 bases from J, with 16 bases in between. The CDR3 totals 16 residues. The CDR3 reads CASSLGVDASNYEQYF. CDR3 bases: TGCGCCAGCAGCTTGGGGGTGGATGCAAGCAACTACGAGCAGTACTTC.

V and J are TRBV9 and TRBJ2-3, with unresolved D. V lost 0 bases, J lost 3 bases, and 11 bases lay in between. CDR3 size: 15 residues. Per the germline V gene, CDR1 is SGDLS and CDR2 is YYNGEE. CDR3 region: CASSVARHSTDTQYF. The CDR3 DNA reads TGTGCCAGCAGCGTAGCTAGGCATTCTACAGATACGCAGTATTTT. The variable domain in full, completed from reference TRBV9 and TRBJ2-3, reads DSGVTQTPKHLITATGQRVTLRCSPRSGDLSVYWYQQSLDQGLQFLIQYYNGEERAKGNILERFSAQQFPDLHSELNLSSLELGDSALYFCASSVARHSTDTQYFGPGTRLTVL.

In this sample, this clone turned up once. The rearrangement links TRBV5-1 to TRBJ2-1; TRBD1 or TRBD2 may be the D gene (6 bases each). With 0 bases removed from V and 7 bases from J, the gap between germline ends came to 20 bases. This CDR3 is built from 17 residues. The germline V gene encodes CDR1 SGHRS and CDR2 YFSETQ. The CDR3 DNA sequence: TGCGCCAGCAGCTTGGCCATAGGGGGAGGACGGGAGAATGAGCAGTTCTTC. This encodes CASSLAIGGGRENEQFF. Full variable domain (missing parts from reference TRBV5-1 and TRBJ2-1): KAGVTQTPRYLIKTRGQQVTLSCSPISGHRSVSWYQQTPGQGLQFLFEYFSETQRNKGNFPGRFSGRQFSNSRSEMNVSTLELGDSALYLCASSLAIGGGRENEQFFGPGTRLTVL.

The CDR3, as DNA: TGCGCCAGCAGCTCAACTAGCCCGCGTGAGACCCAGTACTTC. Encoded protein: CASSSTSPRETQYF. This rearrangement joins TRBV5-1 to TRBJ2-5, with D possibly matching TRBD2 (6 bases). This CDR3 spans 14 amino acids. Germline CDR1 and CDR2: SGHRS and YFSETQ. V lost 3 bases and J 5 bases, leaving 14 bases between the germline ends.

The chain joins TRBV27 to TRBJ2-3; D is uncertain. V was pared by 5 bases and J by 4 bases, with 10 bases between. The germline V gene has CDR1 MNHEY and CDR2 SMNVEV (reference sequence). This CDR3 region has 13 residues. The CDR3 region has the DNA TGTGCCAGCAGTCCCATGCTGGCAGATACGCAGTATTTT. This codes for CASSPMLADTQYF.

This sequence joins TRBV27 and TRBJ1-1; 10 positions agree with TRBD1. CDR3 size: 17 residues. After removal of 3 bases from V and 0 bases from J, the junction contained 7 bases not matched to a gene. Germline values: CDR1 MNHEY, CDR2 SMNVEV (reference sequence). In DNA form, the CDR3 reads TGTGCCAGCAGTTTGTGGGGACAGGGGCCCGTGAACACTGAAGCTTTCTTT. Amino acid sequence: CASSLWGQGPVNTEAFF.

The DNA for the CDR3 is TGTGCCAGTAGTATAGACGGGGGGTCAAGTCAGCCCCAGCATTTT. It yields the protein CASSIDGGSSQPQHF. The gene calls are TRBV19 and TRBJ1-5; maybe TRBD1 (5 bases). V shed 0 bases and J shed 6 bases, with 12 bases lying between them. The CDR3 consists of 15 residues. Germline CDR1 and CDR2: LNHDA and SQIVND (reference sequence).

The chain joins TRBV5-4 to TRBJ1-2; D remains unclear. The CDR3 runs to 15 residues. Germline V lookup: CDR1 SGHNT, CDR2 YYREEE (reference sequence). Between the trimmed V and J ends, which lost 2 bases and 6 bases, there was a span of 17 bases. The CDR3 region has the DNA TGTGCCAGCAGCTTAGGCGGGTCCAAGGTGGATGGCTACACCTTC. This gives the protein CASSLGGSKVDGYTF.

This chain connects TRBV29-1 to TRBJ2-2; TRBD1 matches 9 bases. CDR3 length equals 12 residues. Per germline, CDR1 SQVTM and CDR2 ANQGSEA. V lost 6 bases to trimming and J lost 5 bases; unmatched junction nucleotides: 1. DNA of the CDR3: TGCAGCGTACAGGGGGCGACCGGGGAGCTGTTTTTT. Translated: CSVQGATGELFF.

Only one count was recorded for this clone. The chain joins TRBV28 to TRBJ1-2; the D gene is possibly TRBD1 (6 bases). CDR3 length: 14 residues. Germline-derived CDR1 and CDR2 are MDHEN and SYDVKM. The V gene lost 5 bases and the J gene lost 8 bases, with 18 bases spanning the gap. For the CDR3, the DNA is TGTGCCAGCAGTCGGAAAACAGGGAAAGAAGGCTACACCTTC. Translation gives CASSRKTGKEGYTF.

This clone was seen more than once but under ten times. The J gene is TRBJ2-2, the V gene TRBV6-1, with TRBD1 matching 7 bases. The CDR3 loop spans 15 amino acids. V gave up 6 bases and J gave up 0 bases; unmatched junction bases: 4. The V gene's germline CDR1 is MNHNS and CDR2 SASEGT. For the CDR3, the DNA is TGTGCCAGCAGGCAGGACAGGACGAACACCGGGGAGCTGTTTTTT. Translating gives CASRQDRTNTGELFF.

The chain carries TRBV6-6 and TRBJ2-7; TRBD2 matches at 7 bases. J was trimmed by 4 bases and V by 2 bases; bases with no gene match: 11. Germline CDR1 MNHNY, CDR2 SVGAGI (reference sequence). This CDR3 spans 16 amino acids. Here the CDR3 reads CASSYPPEAGRYEQYF. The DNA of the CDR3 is TGTGCCAGCAGTTACCCCCCAGAAGCGGGAAGGTACGAGCAGTACTTC.

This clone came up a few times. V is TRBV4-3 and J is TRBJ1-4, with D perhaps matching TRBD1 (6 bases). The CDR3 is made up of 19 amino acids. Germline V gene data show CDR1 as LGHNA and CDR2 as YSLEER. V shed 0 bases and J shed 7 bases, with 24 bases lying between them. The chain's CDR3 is CASSQDGVRGGLVGEKLFF. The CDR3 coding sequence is TGCGCCAGCAGCCAAGATGGGGTCAGGGGTGGCCTCGTCGGTGAAAAACTGTTTTTT.

In DNA, the CDR3 is TGTGCCTGGAGAGAAGTGGGACTAGCGGGAGGGATGTACGAGCAGTACTTC. It yields the protein CAWREVGLAGGMYEQYF. This chain joins TRBV30 and TRBJ2-7; TRBD2 matches 16 bases. Germline values: CDR1 GTSNPN, CDR2 SVGIG (reference sequence). The junction had 9 bases not matched to a gene; V was cut back by 3 bases and J by 4 bases. The CDR3 totals 17 residues. The variable domain in full, with the rest retrieved from reference TRBV30 and TRBJ2-7, is SQTIHQWPATLVQPVGSPLSLECTVEGTSNPNLYWYRQAAGRGLQLLFYSVGIGQISSEVPQNLSASRPQDRQFILSSKKLLLSDSGFYLCAWREVGLAGGMYEQYFGPGTRLTVT.

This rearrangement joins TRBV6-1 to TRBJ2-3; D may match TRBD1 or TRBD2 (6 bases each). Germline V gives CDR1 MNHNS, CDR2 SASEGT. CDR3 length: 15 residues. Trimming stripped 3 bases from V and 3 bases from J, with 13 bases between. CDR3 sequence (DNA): TGTGCCAGCAGTGATAAGGGGGGTAGGACAGATACGCAGTATTTT. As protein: CASSDKGGRTDTQYF.

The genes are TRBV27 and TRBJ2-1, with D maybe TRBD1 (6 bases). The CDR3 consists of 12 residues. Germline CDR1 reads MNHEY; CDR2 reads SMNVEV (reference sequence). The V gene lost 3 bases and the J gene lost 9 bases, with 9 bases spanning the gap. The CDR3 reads CASSLTRGEQFF. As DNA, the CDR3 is TGTGCCAGCAGTTTGACCAGGGGTGAGCAGTTCTTC.

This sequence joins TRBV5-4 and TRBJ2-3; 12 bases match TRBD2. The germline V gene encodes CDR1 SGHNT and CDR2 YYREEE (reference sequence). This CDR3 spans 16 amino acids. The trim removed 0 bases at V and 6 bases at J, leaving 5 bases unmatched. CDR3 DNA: TGTGCCAGCAGCTTGGGACTAGCGGGAGCAGTGGATACGCAGTATTTT. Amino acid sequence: CASSLGLAGAVDTQYF.

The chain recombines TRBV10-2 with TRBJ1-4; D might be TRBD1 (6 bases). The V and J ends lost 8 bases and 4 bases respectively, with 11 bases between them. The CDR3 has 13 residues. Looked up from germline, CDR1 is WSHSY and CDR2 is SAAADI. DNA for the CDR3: TGCGCCAGCCAACAGGGATATAATGAAAAACTGTTTTTT. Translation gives CASQQGYNEKLFF.

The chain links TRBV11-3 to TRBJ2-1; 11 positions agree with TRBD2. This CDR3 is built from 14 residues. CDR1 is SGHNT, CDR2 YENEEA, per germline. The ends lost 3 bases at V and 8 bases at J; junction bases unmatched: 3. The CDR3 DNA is TGTGCCAGCAGCTTTGTGGGACTAGCGGATGAGCAGTTCTTC. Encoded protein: CASSFVGLADEQFF.

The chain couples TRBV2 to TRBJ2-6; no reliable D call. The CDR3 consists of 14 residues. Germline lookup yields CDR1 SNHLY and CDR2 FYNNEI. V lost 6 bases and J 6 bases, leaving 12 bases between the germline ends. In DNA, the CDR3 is TGTGCCAGCAGGGGCCGCCGGGTGGCCAACGTCCTGACTTTC. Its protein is CASRGRRVANVLTF.

The CDR3 DNA reads as TGTGCCAGCAGCTTGAGGGACAGAAACACTGAAGCTTTCTTT. Residues: CASSLRDRNTEAFF. This rearrangement joins TRBV5-5 to TRBJ1-1; TRBD1 matches at 7 bases. The CDR3 runs to 14 residues. Losses at the gene ends were 1 base for V and 2 bases for J; bases not matched to a gene: 2. Germline CDR1 reads SGHKS; CDR2 reads YYEKEE (reference sequence).

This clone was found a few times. The CDR3 region is CASSPGGFYGYTF. The CDR3 DNA sequence: TGCGCCAGCAGCCCTGGGGGATTCTATGGCTACACCTTC. The chain recombines TRBV5-1 with TRBJ1-2; TRBD1 might be the D (5 bases). The CDR3 contains 13 residues. Germline V lookup: CDR1 SGHRS, CDR2 YFSETQ. The germline V and J ends were trimmed by 4 bases and 4 bases, with 11 bases remaining between them.

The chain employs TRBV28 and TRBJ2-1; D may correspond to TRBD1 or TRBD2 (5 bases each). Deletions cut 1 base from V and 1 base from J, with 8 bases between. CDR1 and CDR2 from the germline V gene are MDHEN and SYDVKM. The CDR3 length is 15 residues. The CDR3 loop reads CASSLFGTSYNEQFF. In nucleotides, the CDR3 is TGTGCCAGCAGTTTATTCGGGACGTCCTACAATGAGCAGTTCTTC. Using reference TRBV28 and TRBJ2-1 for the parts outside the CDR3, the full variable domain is DVKVTQSSRYLVKRTGEKVFLECVQDMDHENMFWYRQDPGLGLRLIYFSYDVKMKEKGDIPEGYSVSREKKERFSLILESASTNQTSMYLCASSLFGTSYNEQFFGPGTRLTVL.

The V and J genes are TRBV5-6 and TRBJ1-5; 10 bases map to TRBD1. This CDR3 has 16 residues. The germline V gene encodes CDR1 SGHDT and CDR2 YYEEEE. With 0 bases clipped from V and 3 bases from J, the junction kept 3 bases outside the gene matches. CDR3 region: CASSLGQGAHNQPQHF. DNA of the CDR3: TGTGCCAGCAGCTTGGGACAGGGGGCCCACAATCAGCCCCAGCATTTT.

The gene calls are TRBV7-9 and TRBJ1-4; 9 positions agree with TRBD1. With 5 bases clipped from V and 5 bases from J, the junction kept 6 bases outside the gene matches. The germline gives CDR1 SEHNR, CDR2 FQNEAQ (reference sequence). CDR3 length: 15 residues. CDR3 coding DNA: TGTGCCAGCAGCCCCACCGGGACAGGGAATGAAAAACTGTTTTTT. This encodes CASSPTGTGNEKLFF.

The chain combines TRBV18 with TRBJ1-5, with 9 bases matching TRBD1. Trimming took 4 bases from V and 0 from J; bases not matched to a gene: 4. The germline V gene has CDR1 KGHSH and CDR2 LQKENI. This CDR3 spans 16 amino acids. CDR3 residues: CASSRAGQGSNQPQHF. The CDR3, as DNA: TGTGCCAGCTCACGAGCGGGACAGGGTAGCAATCAGCCCCAGCATTTT.